A single sample is the source of the 19 T cell receptor beta chains below, sequenced in a study of blood T cells in healthy people across ages. A sample-barcoded 5' primer and a J-beta primer mix were used in a second PCR of roughly 7 to 11 cycles. Each CDR3 protein is one row after TCRdb ran MiXCR on the 5' RACE reads. The table includes 600,000 or so distinct CDR3 sequences, less than 60% detected once. Sequencing was carried out using blood. The receptors were gathered from a man older than 75 in good health.

The gene calls are TRBV12-3 or TRBV12-4 and TRBJ2-1, with TRBD2 matching 10 bases. The ends lost 5 bases at V and 2 bases at J; junction bases unmatched: 6. The CDR3 contains 16 residues. CDR3 loop: CASSASTSGAYNEQFF. The CDR3 DNA reads TGTGCCAGCAGTGCTTCAACTAGCGGGGCCTACAATGAGCAGTTCTTC.

The chain is built from TRBV29-1 and TRBJ2-7; D unresolved. Trimming pared 4 bases from V and 3 bases from J, leaving 7 bases between. The CDR3 runs 11 residues. Germline-derived CDR1 and CDR2 are SQVTM and ANQGSEA. This CDR3 is CSVVTSYEQYF. The CDR3 DNA is TGCAGCGTTGTGACAAGCTACGAGCAGTACTTC.

The rearrangement joins TRBV7-2 to TRBJ1-3, with D perhaps matching TRBD1 (5 bases). The germline V gene encodes CDR1 SGHTA and CDR2 FQGNSA. V dropped 1 base and J dropped 0 bases, with 13 bases sitting between them. This CDR3 comprises 17 residues. In DNA, the CDR3 is TGTGCCAGCAGCTTAGAACCGACAGCGGGCTCTGGAAACACCATATATTTT. Translated: CASSLEPTAGSGNTIYF.

This clonotype has only a few counts. The V and J genes are TRBV20-1 and TRBJ2-5; TRBD1 is a possible D gene (6 bases). CDR3 length: 13 residues. CDR1 and CDR2 (germline): DFQATT, SNEGSKA (reference sequence). With 3 bases removed from V and 4 bases from J, the gap between germline ends came to 12 bases. The CDR3 DNA reads as TGCAGTGCTAGTCGGGACAACGGAGAGACCCAGTACTTC. Translated, it gives CSASRDNGETQYF.

This clonotype has only one observation. This chain connects TRBV24-1 to TRBJ2-1, with TRBD2 matching over 12 bases. The tail of the sequence fits TRBJ2-7 better, so the J call may be wrong. CDR1 is KGHDR, CDR2 SFDVKD, per germline. The CDR3 runs to 16 residues. CDR3 in DNA: TGTGCCACCAGTGATCCGACTAGCGGGAGCTACAATGAGCAGTACTTC. Its protein product is CATSDPTSGSYNEQYF.

This clonotype was found many times. The genes are TRBV7-9 and TRBJ2-1; TRBD1 aligns across 7 bases. J lost 4 bases, V lost 1 base, and 4 bases had no gene match. Germline V gene lookup returns CDR1 SEHNR and CDR2 FQNEAQ (reference sequence). There are 15 residues in the CDR3. This CDR3 is CASSLESGQYNEQFF. The CDR3 region has the DNA TGTGCCAGCAGCTTAGAGTCGGGACAGTACAATGAGCAGTTCTTC. Together with reference TRBV7-9 and TRBJ2-1, the CDR3 gives the full variable domain: DTGVSQNPRHKITKRGQNVTFRCDPISEHNRLYWYRQTLGQGPEFLTYFQNEAQLEKSRLLSDRFSAERPKGSFSTLEIQRTEQGDSAMYLCASSLESGQYNEQFFGPGTRLTVL.

This chain connects TRBV9 to TRBJ2-7; 8 nucleotides agree with TRBD2. J was trimmed by 6 bases and V by 0 bases; bases with no gene match: 5. Germline V gives CDR1 SGDLS, CDR2 YYNGEE. The CDR3 extends over 14 amino acids. As DNA, the CDR3 is TGTGCCAGCAGCGTAGGACGGGAGGGCCGCGAGCAGTACTTC. Its translation: CASSVGREGREQYF.

This clonotype came up a few times. V and J are TRBV7-2 and TRBJ2-7; D call uncertain. CDR3 length: 14 residues. CDR1 and CDR2 from the germline V gene are SGHTA and FQGNSA. V was shortened by 3 bases and J by 0 bases, with 9 bases between the two germline ends. CDR3 sequence (DNA): TGTGCCAGCAGCTTTAACCAAAACTCCTACGAGCAGTACTTC. Its translation is CASSFNQNSYEQYF.

This clonotype was recorded a few times. The chain uses TRBV28 and TRBJ2-7; 8 positions match TRBD1. The CDR3 is made up of 13 amino acids. V dropped 6 bases and J dropped 6; count of bases not matched to a gene: 7. Germline lookup yields CDR1 MDHEN and CDR2 SYDVKM. The CDR3, as DNA: TGTGCCAGCAGAGGGACAGGCTCCGTCGAGCAGTACTTC. This sequence encodes CASRGTGSVEQYF.

This clonotype showed up just a few times. The gene calls are TRBV6-5 and TRBJ2-2, with 9 nucleotides matching TRBD2. Germline assignment: CDR1 MNHEY and CDR2 SVGAGI. The CDR3 length is 16 residues. The trim removed 2 bases at V and 8 bases at J, leaving 9 bases unmatched. The CDR3 nucleotides are TGTGCCAGCAGTTACCTGGGCGGGGGGGCCCGTGGGGAGCTGTTTTTT. Translating gives CASSYLGGGARGELFF.

The chain is built from TRBV7-2 and TRBJ2-5; the D is unclear. CDR3 length equals 12 residues. Germline V gene data show CDR1 as SGHTA and CDR2 as FQGNSA. V lost 5 bases and J 11 bases, leaving 15 bases between the germline ends. CDR3: CASSPRRQIQYF. CDR3 in DNA: TGTGCCAGCAGCCCGAGACGGCAGATTCAGTACTTC.

In its sample, this clonotype was seen many times. CDR3 loop: CASSRGSRHSYEQYF. CDR3 DNA sequence: TGTGCCAGCAGTAGAGGGTCACGGCACTCCTACGAGCAGTACTTC. V is TRBV6-5 and J is TRBJ2-7, with D possibly TRBD2 on 5 matching bases. CDR1 is MNHEY, CDR2 SVGAGI, per germline. The V end lost 5 bases, the J end lost 0 bases, and 14 bases lay between the germline ends. The CDR3 consists of 15 residues.

This clonotype has only one observation. This sequence joins TRBV7-9 and TRBJ1-1; D uncertain. The germline CDR1 and CDR2 sequences are SEHNR and FQNEAQ (reference sequence). CDR3 length: 14 residues. Trimming shortened V by 5 bases and J by 6 bases, and 16 bases separated the two germline ends. The CDR3 coding sequence is TGTGCCAGCAGCCCTACTGAGGGTTCTTCTGAAGCTTTCTTT. Protein: CASSPTEGSSEAFF.

This chain uses TRBV6-6 with TRBJ2-1; 8 bases are a match to TRBD2. Germline V gene data show CDR1 as MNHNY and CDR2 as SVGAGI (reference sequence). J was trimmed by 4 bases and V by 6 bases; bases with no gene match: 2. The CDR3 spans 13 residues. CDR3 DNA sequence: TGTGCCAGCAGGACTAGCGATTACAATGAGCAGTTCTTC. This codes for CASRTSDYNEQFF.

The sample holds many counts of this clonotype. V usage is TRBV10-3 and J usage is TRBJ2-7; D unresolved. CDR1 ENHRY and CDR2 SYGVKD come from the germline V gene. CDR3 size: 12 residues. V dropped 0 bases and J dropped 7 bases, with 7 bases sitting between them. CDR3 nucleotide sequence: TGTGCCATCAGTGAGTCAAGTAGGGAGCAGTACTTC. Its translation is CAISESSREQYF.

The chain carries TRBV20-1 and TRBJ2-5; the D is unclear. The CDR3 is 16 residues long. Germline CDR1 reads DFQATT; CDR2 reads SNEGSKA (reference sequence). V was shortened by 3 bases and J by 2 bases, with 19 bases between the two germline ends. CDR3 bases: TGCAGTGCTAGGTTTTTCTCGCCCAGCCCTCAAGAGACCCAGTACTTC. Translated: CSARFFSPSPQETQYF.

The V and J genes are TRBV20-1 and TRBJ2-7; tentatively, D is TRBD2 (7 bases). Germline CDR1 reads DFQATT; CDR2 reads SNEGSKA (reference sequence). The length of the CDR3 is 16 residues. V was shortened by 6 bases and J by 3 bases, with 24 bases between the two germline ends. The CDR3 DNA reads TGCAGTGCCTGGACAGCCTCTAGCGGTTGGGGCTACGAGCAGTACTTC. It is translated as CSAWTASSGWGYEQYF.

As to this clonotype: Given a much more abundant clone one base away, this may be a read error. This sequence joins TRBV15 and TRBJ2-7; no clear D gene. The CDR3 is 16 residues long. From germline, CDR1 is LNHNV and CDR2 YYDKDF (reference sequence). V lost 2 bases to trimming and J lost 0 bases, with 14 bases between them. The CDR3 sequence: CATSRRERKSSYEQYF. DNA of the CDR3: TGTGCCACCAGCAGACGCGAGAGGAAGAGCTCCTACGAGCAGTACTTC.

On this clonotype itself: At one boundary the junction diverges from the germline segment, which might be a read error. The CDR3 protein is CGSSTGGQRGNEQFF. CDR3 DNA: TGTGGCAGCAGTACAGGGGGACAGAGGGGCAATGAGCAGTTCTTC. The chain employs TRBV7-9 and TRBJ2-1; 8 nucleotides align to TRBD1. Looked up from germline, CDR1 is SEHNR and CDR2 is FQNEAQ (reference sequence). The CDR3 covers 15 residues.